This T cell receptor (beta chain) comes out of a study of blood T cell repertoires in COVID-19. Overall study: PBMCs, B-cell-depleted T cells, or T cells were the source of the cDNA or gDNA that made up the material.

Data came from immunoSEQ multiplex PCR; TCRdb stores just in-frame clones and leaves some out. The sample contains 360,000 or so clones, 83% of which appear only once. Losses at the gene ends were 7 bases for V and 2 bases for J; bases not matched to a gene: 6. The CDR3 loop spans 14 amino acids. From germline, CDR1 is SGHDT and CDR2 YYEEEE. The chain carries TRBV5-6 and TRBJ2-1; 7 positions agree with TRBD2. Material for sequencing was PBMCs or T cells enriched from blood (not recorded which). This receptor was identified in a woman aged 45 to 65 who had recovered from COVID-19. CDR3 in amino acids: CASLATSTYNEQFF. The CDR3 bases are TGTGCCAGCCTAGCGACTAGCACCTACAATGAGCAGTTCTTC. The entire variable domain, with the rest obtained from reference TRBV5-6 and TRBJ2-1, is as follows: DAGVTQSPTHLIKTRGQQVTLRCSPKSGHDTVSWYQQALGQGPQFIFQYYEEEERQRGNFPDRFSGHQFPNYSSELNVNALLLGDSALYLCASLATSTYNEQFFGPGTRLTVL.